The rows below give T cell receptor beta chains drawn from one sample of a study of a mutant IDH1 vaccine in newly diagnosed glioma. Antigens of these TCRs are unknown. Measured with immunoSEQ multiplex PCR; TCRdb has only the in-frame clones, and not every one. The sample shows some 12,000 clones, around 81% of them seen only once. The source was PBMCs, collected from a glioma patient whose treatment included an IDH1 peptide vaccine. The source is a man aged 25 to 45 with glioma. Both conserved end residues are part of each CDR3. The order of the fields is V gene, D gene, J gene, clone size, CDR3 DNA, CDR3 protein. The D gene is left open where the match is weak. Clone size appears in some rows only: once, few, many, or a class for an expanded clone.

TRBV29-1	.	TRBJ2-5	.	TGCAGCGTTGAAGGGGACTTTAGGGAGACCCAGTACTTC	CSVEGDFRETQYF
TRBV19	.	TRBJ2-1	.	TGTGCCAGTAGTATAGATGGCGGGGAGCAGTTCTTC	CASSIDGGEQFF
TRBV29-1	TRBD1	TRBJ1-2	.	TGCAGCGTTGGGGACAGGGGGGACGGCTACACCTTC	CSVGDRGDGYTF
TRBV19	.	TRBJ1-1	.	TGTGCCAGTAGTAAAGTCACCAAACTGAACACTGAAGCTTTCTTT	CASSKVTKLNTEAFF
TRBV5-1	TRBD2	TRBJ2-1	.	TGCGCCAGCAGCTTGGGGCAGGGACTAGCGGGAGGCAATGAGCAGTTCTTC	CASSLGQGLAGGNEQFF
TRBV4-1	.	TRBJ1-5	.	TGCGCCAGCAGCCCGTGGGGGGGCAATCAGCCCCAGCATTTT	CASSPWGGNQPQHF
TRBV5-1	.	TRBJ1-3	.	TGCGCCAGCAGCTTGGGGCAGCCCAACTCTGGAAACACCATATATTTT	CASSLGQPNSGNTIYF
TRBV30	TRBD1	TRBJ2-7	.	TGTGCCTGGAGAATGGACAGGGGATACGAGCAGTACTTC	CAWRMDRGYEQYF
TRBV6-5	TRBD1	TRBJ1-1	once	TGTGCCAGCAGTCCACCCAGGGGGTTCAACACTGAAGCTTTCTTT	CASSPPRGFNTEAFF
TRBV10-3	.	TRBJ1-5	.	TGTGCCATCGGAGAAGGGGATAGCAATCAGCCCCAGCATTTT	CAIGEGDSNQPQHF
TRBV6-1	TRBD2	TRBJ2-3	once	TGTGCCAGCAGTGAAGCACTAGCGGGAGAACGAAATCCAGATACGCAGTATTTT	CASSEALAGERNPDTQYF
TRBV19	.	TRBJ1-1	.	TGTGCCAGTTGGGCAAAGGGCGGGGCTGCTGAAGCTTTCTTT	CASWAKGGAAEAFF
TRBV9	TRBD1	TRBJ1-3	.	TGTGCCAGCAGCGTAGGAGGGACAGGCTCTGGAAACACCATATATTTT	CASSVGGTGSGNTIYF
TRBV2	TRBD1	TRBJ2-7	.	TGTGCCAGCAGTGACCCCAGGGGGAACGAGCAGTACTTC	CASSDPRGNEQYF
TRBV2	.	TRBJ1-1	.	TGTGCCAGAGAAGGGGCCCCTGGAGCTTTCTTT	CAREGAPGAFF
TRBV4-1	TRBD1	TRBJ2-1	.	TGCGCCAGCAGCCAAGTTGGACAGGGGAGGAACAATGAGCAGTTCTTC	CASSQVGQGRNNEQFF
TRBV28	.	TRBJ1-5	.	TGTGCCAGCAGTTTCCCAGGAAGCAATCAGCCCCAGCATTTT	CASSFPGSNQPQHF
TRBV6-5	TRBD1	TRBJ1-1	.	TGTGCCAGCAGTTATTCACCCGGGGCAGGGGGGACTGAAGCTTTCTTT	CASSYSPGAGGTEAFF
TRBV5-1	.	TRBJ1-2	.	TGCGCCAGCAGCTTGGCCGGGGGGCGAGGAAGGAATGGCTACACCTTC	CASSLAGGRGRNGYTF
TRBV7-9	.	TRBJ1-1	.	TGTGCCAGCAGCCCACACCAGGGACCGAACCCGCCTATGAACACTGAAGCTTTCTTT	CASSPHQGPNPPMNTEAFF
TRBV11-2	TRBD1	TRBJ2-7	.	TGTGCCAGCAGCAGCGGACAGGGGCACGAATACGAGCAGTACTTC	CASSSGQGHEYEQYF
TRBV5-1	.	TRBJ1-1	.	TGCGCCAGCGGCTTCGGGGGCGAGGACACTGAAGCTTTCTTT	CASGFGGEDTEAFF
TRBV29-1	TRBD2	TRBJ2-7	.	TGCAGCGTAGAGCTAGCGGGGCTCCCCTACGAGCAGTACTTC	CSVELAGLPYEQYF